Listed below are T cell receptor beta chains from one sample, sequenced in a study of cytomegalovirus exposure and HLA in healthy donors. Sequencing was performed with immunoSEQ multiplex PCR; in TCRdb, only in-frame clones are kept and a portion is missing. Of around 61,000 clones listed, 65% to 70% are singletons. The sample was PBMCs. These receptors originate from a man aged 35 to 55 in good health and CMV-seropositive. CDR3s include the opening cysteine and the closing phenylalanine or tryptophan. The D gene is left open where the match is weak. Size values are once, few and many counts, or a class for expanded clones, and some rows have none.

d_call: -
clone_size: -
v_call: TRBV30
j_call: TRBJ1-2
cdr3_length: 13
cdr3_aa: CAWMAGGGYGYTF
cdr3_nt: TGTGCCTGGATGGCAGGAGGAGGCTATGGCTACACCTTC

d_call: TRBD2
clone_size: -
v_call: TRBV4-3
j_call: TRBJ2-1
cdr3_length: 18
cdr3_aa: CASSPLAVGLAIDNEQFF
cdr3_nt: TGCGCCAGCAGCCCACTGGCAGTCGGACTAGCTATAGACAATGAGCAGTTCTTC

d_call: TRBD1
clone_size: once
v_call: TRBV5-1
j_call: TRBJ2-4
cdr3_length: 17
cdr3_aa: CASSLGTGVGAKNIQYF
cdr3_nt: TGCGCCAGCAGCCTAGGGACAGGCGTAGGAGCCAAAAACATTCAGTACTTC

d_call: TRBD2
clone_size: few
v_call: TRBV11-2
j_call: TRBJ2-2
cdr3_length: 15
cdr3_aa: CASSRTLAGAGELFF
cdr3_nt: TGTGCCAGCAGCCGCACGCTAGCGGGTGCCGGGGAGCTGTTTTTT

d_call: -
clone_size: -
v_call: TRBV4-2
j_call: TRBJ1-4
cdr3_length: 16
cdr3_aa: CASSQDQGATNEKLFF
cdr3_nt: TGTGCCAGCAGCCAAGACCAGGGTGCAACTAATGAAAAACTTTTTTTT

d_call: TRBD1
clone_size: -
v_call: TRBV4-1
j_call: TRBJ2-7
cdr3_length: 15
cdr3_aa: CASSLVTGGSYEQYF
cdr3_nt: TGCGCCAGCAGCCTTGTCACAGGGGGCTCTTACGAGCAGTACTTC

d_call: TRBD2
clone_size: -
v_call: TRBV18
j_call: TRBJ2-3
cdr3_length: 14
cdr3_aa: CASSPLAGADTQYF
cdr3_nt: TGTGCCAGCTCACCGCTAGCGGGGGCAGATACGCAGTATTTT

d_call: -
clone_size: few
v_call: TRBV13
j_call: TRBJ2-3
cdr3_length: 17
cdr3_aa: CASSSTRQLTSTDTQYF
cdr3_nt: TGTGCCAGCAGCTCTACCAGACAGTTAACTAGCACAGATACGCAGTATTTT

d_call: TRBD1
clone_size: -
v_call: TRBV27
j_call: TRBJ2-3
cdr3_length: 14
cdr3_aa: CASSLGTGAGTQYF
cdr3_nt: TGTGCCAGCAGTTTAGGGACAGGGGCAGGTACGCAGTATTTT

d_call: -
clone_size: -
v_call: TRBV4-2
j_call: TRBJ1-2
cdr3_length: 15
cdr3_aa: CASSQDRGAAYGYTF
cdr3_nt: TGTGCCAGCAGCCAAGACAGGGGAGCGGCCTATGGCTACACCTTC

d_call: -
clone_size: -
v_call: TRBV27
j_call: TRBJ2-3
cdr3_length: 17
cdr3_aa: CASSLGWGGMGTDTQYF
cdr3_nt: TGTGCCAGCAGTCTAGGGTGGGGCGGGATGGGCACAGATACGCAGTATTTT

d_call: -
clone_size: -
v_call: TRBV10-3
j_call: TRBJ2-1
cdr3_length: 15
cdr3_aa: CAISPQGINYNEQFF
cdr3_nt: TGTGCCATCAGTCCACAGGGAATTAATTACAATGAGCAGTTCTTC

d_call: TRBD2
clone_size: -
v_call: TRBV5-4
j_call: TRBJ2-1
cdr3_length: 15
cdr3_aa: CASSSGLAGWGEQFF
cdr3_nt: TGTGCCAGCAGCTCTGGACTAGCGGGATGGGGTGAGCAGTTCTTC

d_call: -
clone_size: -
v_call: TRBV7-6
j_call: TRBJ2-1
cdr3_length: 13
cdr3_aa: CASRPTVYNEQFF
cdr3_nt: TGTGCCAGCAGGCCGACAGTCTACAATGAGCAGTTCTTC